A selection of T cell receptor beta chains follows, all from one sample in a study of T cell changes during pregnancy in multiple sclerosis. Data came from immunoSEQ multiplex PCR; TCRdb stores just in-frame clones and leaves some out. The sample has about 68,000 clones, just over 90% seen once. The material was peripheral blood, obtained in the third trimester of pregnancy. All receptors derive from a female donor with multiple sclerosis, enrolled in a pregnancy study. CDR3s include the opening cysteine and the closing phenylalanine or tryptophan. A D gene is named only where the DNA matches it firmly. Clone size appears in some rows only: once, few, many, or a class for an expanded clone.

CDR3 protein: CASSYNIQGYNQPQHF; CDR3 DNA: TGTGCCAGCAGCTATAACATACAGGGTTACAATCAGCCCCAGCATTTT; V gene: TRBV5-5; CDR3 length: 16; clone size: .; D gene: .; J gene: TRBJ1-5
CDR3 protein: CASSSGTEGNTIYF; CDR3 DNA: TGTGCCAGCAGTTCCGGGACAGAGGGGAACACCATATATTTT; V gene: TRBV2; CDR3 length: 14; clone size: .; D gene: TRBD1; J gene: TRBJ1-3
CDR3 protein: CASSAGQGGNEQYF; CDR3 DNA: TGTGCCAGCAGTGCAGGACAGGGAGGGAACGAGCAGTACTTC; V gene: TRBV6-1; CDR3 length: 14; clone size: once; D gene: .; J gene: TRBJ2-7
CDR3 protein: CASSLTGRASPLHF; CDR3 DNA: TGTGCCAGCAGTTTGACGGGCAGGGCATCACCCCTCCACTTT; V gene: TRBV27; CDR3 length: 14; clone size: few; D gene: .; J gene: TRBJ1-6
CDR3 protein: CASSQEYSQSRYNSPLHF; CDR3 DNA: TGTGCCAGCAGCCAAGAATATTCCCAGAGCAGGTATAATTCACCCCTCCACTTT; V gene: TRBV4-2; CDR3 length: 18; clone size: .; D gene: .; J gene: TRBJ1-6
CDR3 protein: CASGLTGNEQFF; CDR3 DNA: TGTGCTAGTGGTCTGACAGGTAATGAGCAGTTCTTC; V gene: TRBV12-5; CDR3 length: 12; clone size: .; D gene: .; J gene: TRBJ2-1
CDR3 protein: CASSTRTSGRGTDTQYF; CDR3 DNA: TGTGCCAGCAGCACTCGGACTAGCGGGAGAGGGACAGATACGCAGTATTTT; V gene: TRBV21-1; CDR3 length: 17; clone size: .; D gene: .; J gene: TRBJ2-3
CDR3 protein: CASSIGNSGSTDTQYF; CDR3 DNA: TGTGCCAGTAGTATTGGTAATAGCGGCAGCACAGATACGCAGTATTTT; V gene: TRBV19; CDR3 length: 16; clone size: .; D gene: .; J gene: TRBJ2-3
CDR3 protein: CASSRPQQGYFHYGYTF; CDR3 DNA: TGTGCCAGCAGCCGCCCCCAACAGGGTTACTTTCACTATGGCTACACCTTC; V gene: TRBV7-2; CDR3 length: 17; clone size: few; D gene: .; J gene: TRBJ1-2
CDR3 protein: CASSISVGAHGYTF; CDR3 DNA: TGTGCCAGTAGTATCTCCGTTGGGGCGCATGGCTACACCTTC; V gene: TRBV19; CDR3 length: 14; clone size: .; D gene: .; J gene: TRBJ1-2
CDR3 protein: CASKKRGVTDTQYF; CDR3 DNA: TGTGCCAGTAAGAAGCGGGGGGTCACAGATACGCAGTATTTT; V gene: TRBV19; CDR3 length: 14; clone size: .; D gene: TRBD2; J gene: TRBJ2-3
CDR3 protein: CASSLGQGVDEQYF; CDR3 DNA: TGCGCCAGCAGCTTAGGACAGGGGGTCGACGAGCAGTACTTC; V gene: TRBV5-1; CDR3 length: 14; clone size: .; D gene: TRBD1; J gene: TRBJ2-7
CDR3 protein: CASSYGTGFGNTIYF; CDR3 DNA: TGTGCCAGCAGCTATGGGACAGGGTTCGGAAACACCATATATTTT; V gene: TRBV5-4; CDR3 length: 15; clone size: .; D gene: TRBD1; J gene: TRBJ1-3
CDR3 protein: CASGLGEDRLGYTF; CDR3 DNA: TGTGCTAGTGGTTTGGGGGAGGACCGGCTTGGCTACACCTTC; V gene: TRBV12-5; CDR3 length: 14; clone size: few; D gene: .; J gene: TRBJ1-2
CDR3 protein: CAWSHPPLRLSTEAFF; CDR3 DNA: TGTGCCTGGAGCCACCCCCCGCTTCGATTGAGCACTGAAGCTTTCTTT; V gene: TRBV30; CDR3 length: 16; clone size: few; D gene: .; J gene: TRBJ1-1
CDR3 protein: CASSIPGTGGGEQFF; CDR3 DNA: TGCGCCAGCAGCATACCGGGTACAGGGGGTGGTGAGCAGTTCTTC; V gene: TRBV5-1; CDR3 length: 15; clone size: once; D gene: TRBD1; J gene: TRBJ2-1
CDR3 protein: CASSVQGNTEAFF; CDR3 DNA: TGTGCCAGCAGTGTACAGGGTAACACTGAAGCTTTCTTT; V gene: TRBV2; CDR3 length: 13; clone size: .; D gene: .; J gene: TRBJ1-1
CDR3 protein: CASSPYSGSGSYEQYF; CDR3 DNA: TGTGCCAGCTCACCCTATAGCGGGAGCGGATCCTACGAGCAGTACTTC; V gene: TRBV18; CDR3 length: 16; clone size: .; D gene: TRBD2; J gene: TRBJ2-7
CDR3 protein: CASSSVRDRGGEGYTF; CDR3 DNA: TGTGCCAGTAGTTCCGTCCGGGACAGGGGGGGTGAAGGCTACACCTTC; V gene: TRBV19; CDR3 length: 16; clone size: few; D gene: TRBD1; J gene: TRBJ1-2
CDR3 protein: CASSYFQTTDTQYF; CDR3 DNA: TGTGCCAGCAGTTACTTTCAGACTACAGATACGCAGTATTTT; V gene: TRBV6-5; CDR3 length: 14; clone size: once; D gene: .; J gene: TRBJ2-3
CDR3 protein: CASSLQGGISEAFF; CDR3 DNA: TGTGCCAGCAGTTTACAGGGGGGAATCTCTGAAGCTTTCTTT; V gene: TRBV27; CDR3 length: 14; clone size: .; D gene: TRBD1; J gene: TRBJ1-1
CDR3 protein: CASSLAGTDTYEQYF; CDR3 DNA: TGCGCCAGCAGCTTGGCCGGGACAGATACCTACGAGCAGTACTTC; V gene: TRBV5-1; CDR3 length: 15; clone size: .; D gene: TRBD1; J gene: TRBJ2-7
CDR3 protein: CASSTRSGYTF; CDR3 DNA: TGTGCCAGCAGCACCCGGAGTGGCTACACCTTC; V gene: TRBV11-2; CDR3 length: 11; clone size: once; D gene: .; J gene: TRBJ1-2
CDR3 protein: CASSLSAPGPTRGHYNEQFF; CDR3 DNA: TGTGCCAGCAGCTTATCGGCTCCCGGGCCGACAAGGGGCCACTACAATGAGCAGTTCTTC; V gene: TRBV7-6; CDR3 length: 20; clone size: .; D gene: .; J gene: TRBJ2-1
CDR3 protein: CASKRELGEDTDTQYF; CDR3 DNA: TGTGCCAGTAAACGAGAGCTCGGGGAGGACACAGATACGCAGTATTTT; V gene: TRBV19; CDR3 length: 16; clone size: .; D gene: .; J gene: TRBJ2-3
CDR3 protein: CASNMGLAPRETQYF; CDR3 DNA: TGTGCCAGCAATATGGGACTAGCGCCCAGAGAGACCCAGTACTTC; V gene: TRBV2; CDR3 length: 15; clone size: .; D gene: TRBD2; J gene: TRBJ2-5
CDR3 protein: CASSPGLAGAHTGELFF; CDR3 DNA: TGTGCCAGCAGCCCCGGACTAGCGGGAGCTCACACCGGGGAGCTGTTTTTT; V gene: TRBV13; CDR3 length: 17; clone size: .; D gene: TRBD2; J gene: TRBJ2-2
CDR3 protein: CASADRAVRNTEAFF; CDR3 DNA: TGTGCCAGCGCCGACAGGGCGGTTCGGAACACTGAAGCTTTCTTT; V gene: TRBV6-4; CDR3 length: 15; clone size: .; D gene: TRBD1; J gene: TRBJ1-1
CDR3 protein: CASSQEKRRSLDTEAFF; CDR3 DNA: TGCGCCAGCAGCCAAGAAAAAAGGCGGTCATTGGACACTGAAGCTTTCTTT; V gene: TRBV4-1; CDR3 length: 17; clone size: .; D gene: .; J gene: TRBJ1-1
CDR3 protein: CASSGRLAGHEQFF; CDR3 DNA: TGCGCCAGCAGTGGCCGACTAGCGGGCCATGAGCAGTTCTTC; V gene: TRBV10-2; CDR3 length: 14; clone size: .; D gene: TRBD2; J gene: TRBJ2-1
CDR3 protein: CASSLSGYTSGANVLTF; CDR3 DNA: TGTGCCAGCAGTTTATCGGGCTACACCTCTGGGGCCAACGTCCTGACTTTC; V gene: TRBV27; CDR3 length: 17; clone size: .; D gene: .; J gene: TRBJ2-6
CDR3 protein: CASSTAGQLSFLYTEAFF; CDR3 DNA: TGTGCCAGCTCAACGGCGGGACAGTTATCCTTTTTATACACTGAAGCTTTCTTT; V gene: TRBV18; CDR3 length: 18; clone size: .; D gene: TRBD1; J gene: TRBJ1-1
CDR3 protein: CASSLSGANTGELFF; CDR3 DNA: TGTGCCAGCAGCTTATCCGGTGCCAACACCGGGGAGCTGTTTTTT; V gene: TRBV11-2; CDR3 length: 15; clone size: .; D gene: .; J gene: TRBJ2-2
CDR3 protein: CASILTSANTGELFF; CDR3 DNA: TGTGCCAGCATCTTAACTAGCGCGAACACCGGGGAGCTGTTTTTT; V gene: TRBV7-9; CDR3 length: 15; clone size: .; D gene: TRBD2; J gene: TRBJ2-2
CDR3 protein: CASSVGTGRGYGYTF; CDR3 DNA: TGTGCCAGCAGCGTAGGAACAGGGAGAGGCTATGGCTACACCTTC; V gene: TRBV9; CDR3 length: 15; clone size: .; D gene: .; J gene: TRBJ1-2